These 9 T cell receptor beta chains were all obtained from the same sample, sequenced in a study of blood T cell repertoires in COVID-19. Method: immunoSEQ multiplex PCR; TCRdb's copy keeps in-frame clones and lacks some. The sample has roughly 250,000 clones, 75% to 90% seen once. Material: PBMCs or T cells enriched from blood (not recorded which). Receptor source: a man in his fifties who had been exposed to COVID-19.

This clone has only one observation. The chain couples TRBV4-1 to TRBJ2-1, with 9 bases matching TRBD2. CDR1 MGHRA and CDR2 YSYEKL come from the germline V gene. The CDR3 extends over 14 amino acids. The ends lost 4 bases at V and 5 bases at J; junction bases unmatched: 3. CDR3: CASSRGGGNNEQFF. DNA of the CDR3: TGCGCCAGCAGCCGCGGGGGGGGAAACAATGAGCAGTTCTTC.

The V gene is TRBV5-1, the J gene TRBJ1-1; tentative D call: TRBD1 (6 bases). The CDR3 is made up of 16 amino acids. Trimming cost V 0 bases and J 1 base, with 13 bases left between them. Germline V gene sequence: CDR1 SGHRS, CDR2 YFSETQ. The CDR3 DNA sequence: TGCGCCAGCAGCTTGGCCGGGGGGGCGGCGAACACTGAAGCTTTCTTT. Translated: CASSLAGGAANTEAFF.

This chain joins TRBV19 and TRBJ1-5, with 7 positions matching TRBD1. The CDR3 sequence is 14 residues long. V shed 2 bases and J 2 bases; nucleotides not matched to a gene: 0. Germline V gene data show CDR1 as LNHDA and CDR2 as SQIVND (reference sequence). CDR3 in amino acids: CASSITGGNQPQHF. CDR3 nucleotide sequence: TGTGCCAGTAGTATAACAGGGGGCAATCAGCCCCAGCATTTT.

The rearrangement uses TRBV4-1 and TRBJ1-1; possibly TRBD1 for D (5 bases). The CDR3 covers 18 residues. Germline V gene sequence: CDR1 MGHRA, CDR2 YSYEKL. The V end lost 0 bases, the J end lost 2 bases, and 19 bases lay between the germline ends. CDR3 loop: CASSQDPLLGAANTEAFF. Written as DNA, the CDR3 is TGCGCCAGCAGCCAAGATCCCCTCCTTGGGGCAGCCAACACTGAAGCTTTCTTT.

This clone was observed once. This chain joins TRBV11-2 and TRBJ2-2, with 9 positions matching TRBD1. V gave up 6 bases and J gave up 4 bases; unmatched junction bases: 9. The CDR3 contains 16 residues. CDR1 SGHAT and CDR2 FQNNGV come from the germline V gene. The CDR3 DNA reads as TGTGCCAGCAGGCACCGGGACAGGGAGAGCACCGGGGAGCTGTTTTTT. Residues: CASRHRDRESTGELFF. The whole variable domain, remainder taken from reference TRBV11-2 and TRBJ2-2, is EAGVAQSPRYKIIEKRQSVAFWCNPISGHATLYWYQQILGQGPKLLIQFQNNGVVDDSQLPKDRFSAERLKGVDSTLKIQPAKLEDSAVYLCASRHRDRESTGELFFGEGSRLTVL.

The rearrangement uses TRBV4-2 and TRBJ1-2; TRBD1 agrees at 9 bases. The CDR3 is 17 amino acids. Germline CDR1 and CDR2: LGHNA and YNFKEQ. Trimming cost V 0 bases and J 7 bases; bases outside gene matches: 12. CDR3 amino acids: CASSQDPVGGTGLGYTF. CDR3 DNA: TGTGCCAGCAGCCAAGACCCCGTAGGCGGGACAGGGCTTGGCTACACCTTC.

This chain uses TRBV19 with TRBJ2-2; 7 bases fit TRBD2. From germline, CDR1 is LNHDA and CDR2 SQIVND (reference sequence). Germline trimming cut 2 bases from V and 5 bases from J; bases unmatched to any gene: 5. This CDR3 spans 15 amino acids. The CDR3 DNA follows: TGTGCCAGTAGTATACCCCCTAGCGGTACCGGGGAGCTGTTTTTT. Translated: CASSIPPSGTGELFF.

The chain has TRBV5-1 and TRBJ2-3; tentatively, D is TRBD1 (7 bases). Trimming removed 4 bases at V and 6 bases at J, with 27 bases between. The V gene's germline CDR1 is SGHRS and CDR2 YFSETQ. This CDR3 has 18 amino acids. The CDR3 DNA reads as TGCGCCAGCAGCCCGCCGGCGGTTGGAGGGGGCGCGGGTGATACGCAGTATTTT. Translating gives CASSPPAVGGGAGDTQYF. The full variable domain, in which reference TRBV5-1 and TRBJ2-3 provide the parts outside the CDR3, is KAGVTQTPRYLIKTRGQQVTLSCSPISGHRSVSWYQQTPGQGLQFLFEYFSETQRNKGNFPGRFSGRQFSNSRSEMNVSTLELGDSALYLCASSPPAVGGGAGDTQYFGPGTRLTVL.

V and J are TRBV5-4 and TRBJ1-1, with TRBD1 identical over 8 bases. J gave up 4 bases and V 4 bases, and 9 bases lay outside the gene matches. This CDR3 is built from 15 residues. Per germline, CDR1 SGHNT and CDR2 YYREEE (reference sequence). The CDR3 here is CASSQGATGATEAFF. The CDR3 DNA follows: TGTGCCAGCAGCCAAGGAGCGACAGGGGCCACTGAAGCTTTCTTT.